The clone carrying this TCR beta chain has only a few counts. Its antigen is unknown. TCRdb ran MiXCR on the 5' RACE reads and lists one entry per CDR3 protein. The sample holds 400,000 or so distinct CDR3 sequences, approximately 21% seen once. The entry originates in a study of T-cell memory formation after mild COVID-19. As for the study in general: Across donors, TCR clusters were largely donor specific. Study-wide results and limits: Cross-reactive memory seemingly joined, as some responding clones were found in pre-infection memory. Contracting CD8+ clones were enriched in EMRA, CD4+ mainly in CM and EM. Balance between CD4 and CD8 was seen in clones contracting day 15 to 85, and a CD4+ lean was seen in later expanders.

Germline values: CDR1 SGHTA, CDR2 FQGNSA. The CDR3 totals 13 residues. Trimming took off 5 bases at V and 7 bases at J, with 14 bases between the two ends. J is TRBJ2-5 and V is TRBV7-2; D could derive from TRBD1 or TRBD2 (5 bases each). The sequence came from an adult woman who had mild COVID-19 (a few samples of this study predate the infection). Cell type and time point are not known. The source material was PBMCs or a T cell subset sorted from them (not recorded which). The CDR3 DNA is TGTGCCAGCAGCGGGGGACCGTCAGGGACCCAGTACTTC. Translated: CASSGGPSGTQYF.